This TCR beta chain comes out of a study of blood T cell repertoires in COVID-19. Study information: Sources were T cells, B-cell-depleted T cells, or PBMCs; the material itself was cDNA or gDNA.

As originally analysed: Amplification from reference gene primers served as the basis for estimated nucleated cell counts. Only in-frame clones appear in the TCRdb table, and some are missing; sequencing was by immunoSEQ multiplex PCR. Clone size and V and J calls were adopted from that table, with D and trimming inferred from the DNA. The data show around 440,000 clones, with 70% to 90% seen just once and roughly 13% held by the top ten. Enrolment of Seattle patients took place during active infection, and they were followed longitudinally. The germline CDR1 and CDR2 sequences are SEHNR and FQNEAQ (reference sequence). CDR3 length: 16 residues. Trimming cost V 1 base and J 0 bases, with 10 bases left between them. This clone was seen a few times.

The clonotype comes from a woman aged 50 to 60 with COVID-19, enrolled during active disease. This chain joins TRBV7-9 and TRBJ1-5; tentatively, D is TRBD1 (5 bases). What was sequenced was peripheral blood. The DNA of the CDR3 is TGTGCCAGCAGCTTAGGTGGGGGAGGTAGCAATCAGCCCCAGCATTTT. Encoded protein: CASSLGGGGSNQPQHF.